This T cell receptor (beta chain) comes out of a study of OX40 agonist ivuxolimab in advanced cancers. TCRdb keeps only in-frame clones here, not all; method: immunoSEQ multiplex PCR. Among some 50,000 clones listed, 88% were seen once. V was shortened by 4 bases and J by 6 bases, with 9 bases between the two germline ends. The CDR3 spans 12 residues. Germline CDR1 SGHRS, CDR2 YFSETQ. The sample in question was CD4+ or CD8+ T cells sorted from blood, obtained in a trial of the OX40 agonist ivuxolimab. This receptor was obtained from an adult with an advanced solid tumor such as melanoma, head and neck, liver or kidney cancer. The chain joins TRBV5-1 to TRBJ2-3, with a weak D call TRBD2 (6 bases). CDR3 sequence (DNA): TGCGCCAGCAGCCCGGCGGGGGATACGCAGTATTTT. It translates to CASSPAGDTQYF.